A single sample is the source of the 26 T cell receptor beta chains below, sequenced in a study of regulatory T cells in long-lasting Graves disease (dated by TCRdb to the early 2020s). The time point label here, explained by the study, means: newly diagnosed GD, antithyroid drugs for less than 3 months. RNA was extracted from PBMCs in TRIzol for both TCR sequencing and RNA sequencing. The library was obtained by multiplex PCR. These reads were obtained on an Illumina HiSeq 4000. To build TCR beta libraries, CDR3 regions were amplified by Arm-PCR using iRepertoire HTBI primers. Using fastp at Q25 and MiXCR, TCRdb reprocessed the public reads and kept productive beta chains. Each entry is one CDR3 protein sequence, shown with its most common DNA and genes. The sample table records roughly 510,000 distinct CDR3 sequences; about 16% of these occur just once. The ten most abundant clones make up around 12% of the sample.

Another study also made use of these data, one on T cells in Graves' hyperthyroidism and ophthalmopathy.

The sample consisted of peripheral blood mononuclear cells (PBMCs), taken at new diagnosis, from a patient treated with antithyroid drugs. The receptors were sampled from a young man with Graves disease. Donor details come from another sample of the same person, matched by shared clones.

This chain uses TRBV29-1 with TRBJ1-2; D not certain. Trimming shortened V by 5 bases and J by 2 bases, and 12 bases separated the two germline ends. The CDR3 spans 13 residues. Per germline, CDR1 SQVTM and CDR2 ANQGSEA. CDR3 sequence (DNA): TGCAGCGTTTACGAGATCACAAACTATGGCTACACCTTC. The encoded protein is CSVYEITNYGYTF.

This clonotype was counted ten times or more. DNA of the CDR3: TGTGCCAGCAGCAAAGGGAGGGCGGGGGCCCCTATGGATACGCAGTATTTT. This encodes CASSKGRAGAPMDTQYF. The J gene is TRBJ2-3, the V gene TRBV6-1; possibly TRBD2 for D (7 bases). This CDR3 has 17 amino acids. V was cut by 6 bases and J by 6 bases, with 25 bases left in between. The germline V gene encodes CDR1 MNHNS and CDR2 SASEGT.

This clonotype has at least ten counts. V is TRBV6-1 and J is TRBJ1-1; maybe TRBD1 (5 bases). Trimming removed 7 bases at V and 0 bases at J, with 15 bases between. This CDR3 is 15 amino acids long. Germline CDR1 MNHNS, CDR2 SASEGT. The CDR3 DNA follows: TGTGCCAGCAACAAAGCGGGGGGTTTGAACACTGAAGCTTTCTTT. This encodes CASNKAGGLNTEAFF.

This clonotype occurred a few times. The chain couples TRBV19 to TRBJ2-2, with 10 bases fitting TRBD2. The V gene end was trimmed by 3 bases and the J gene end by 7 bases; junction bases not matched to a gene: 5. The length of the CDR3 is 15 residues. Germline values: CDR1 LNHDA, CDR2 SQIVND (reference sequence). CDR3 protein: CASSMALAGSGELFF. CDR3 bases: TGTGCCAGTAGTATGGCACTAGCGGGAAGCGGGGAGCTGTTTTTT. Full variable domain (rest looked up from reference TRBV19 and TRBJ2-2): DGGITQSPKYLFRKEGQNVTLSCEQNLNHDAMYWYRQDPGQGLRLIYYSQIVNDFQKGDIAEGYSVSREKKESFPLTVTSAQKNPTAFYLCASSMALAGSGELFFGEGSRLTVL.

As for this clonotype: A much larger clone lies one base from this, so it may be a read error. The chain uses TRBV6-2 or TRBV6-3 and TRBJ2-7; maybe TRBD1 (5 bases). V shed 5 bases and J shed 2 bases, with 13 bases lying between them. There are 14 residues in the CDR3. Germline V CDR1 and CDR2: MNHEY, SVGEGT. CDR3: CASSMWPGTYEQYF. CDR3 bases: TGTGCCAGCAGTATGTGGCCAGGGACCTACGAGCAGTACTTC.

The chain uses TRBV7-9 and TRBJ1-5; possibly TRBD1 for D (5 bases). Germline lookup yields CDR1 SEHNR and CDR2 FQNEAQ (reference sequence). Trimming shortened V by 6 bases and J by 4 bases, and 13 bases separated the two germline ends. The CDR3 has 14 amino acids. DNA of the CDR3: TGTGCCAGCAGTGCGACGGGGCAGAATCAGCCCCAGCATTTT. Protein: CASSATGQNQPQHF.

Only a few counts were recorded for this clonotype. The chain employs TRBV12-3 or TRBV12-4 and TRBJ2-3, with D perhaps assigned TRBD1 or TRBD2 (5 bases each). Deletions cut 6 bases from V and 6 bases from J, with 16 bases between. The CDR3 sequence is 14 residues long. CDR3 region: CASRRELGADTQYF. In DNA form, the CDR3 reads TGTGCCAGCAGAAGGGAGCTCGGGGCGGATACGCAGTATTTT.

The gene calls are TRBV4-1 and TRBJ2-7; TRBD2 matches at 8 bases. This CDR3 is built from 15 residues. J gave up 4 bases and V 2 bases, and 7 bases lay outside the gene matches. Germline loops: CDR1 MGHRA, CDR2 YSYEKL. The CDR3 reads CASSQLTGGQYEQYF. CDR3 in DNA: TGCGCCAGCAGCCAATTAACGGGAGGGCAGTACGAGCAGTACTTC.

This clonotype was seen only a few times. V gene TRBV6-2 or TRBV6-3 combines with J gene TRBJ1-2, with unresolved D. Trimming removed 0 bases at V and 8 bases at J, with 10 bases between. CDR3 length: 13 amino acids. Looked up from germline, CDR1 is MNHEY and CDR2 is SVGEGT. As DNA, the CDR3 is TGTGCCAGCAGTTACTCGATTGTTGGGGGCTACACCTTC. Protein: CASSYSIVGGYTF.

This clonotype was seen a few times. The chain joins TRBV19 to TRBJ2-1, with TRBD1 as a possible D gene (6 bases). The CDR3 totals 16 residues. Germline V gene data show CDR1 as LNHDA and CDR2 as SQIVND (reference sequence). V dropped 3 bases and J dropped 2 bases, with 14 bases sitting between them. The DNA for the CDR3 is TGTGCCAGTAGTATCCCCCGAGGGGGACCCTACAATGAGCAGTTCTTC. Translated, it gives CASSIPRGGPYNEQFF.

This clonotype has at least ten counts. The J gene is TRBJ2-3, the V gene TRBV7-8; TRBD1 agrees at 11 bases. V gave up 4 bases and J gave up 3 bases; unmatched junction bases: 6. This CDR3 is 16 amino acids long. Germline V CDR1 and CDR2: SGHVS, FQNEAQ. The CDR3 loop is CASSSFGQGATDTQYF. CDR3 nucleotides: TGTGCCAGCAGCTCGTTTGGACAGGGGGCAACAGATACGCAGTATTTT.

Here the CDR3 reads CASSYRKALMNTEAFF. The CDR3 DNA sequence: TGTGCCAGCAGTTACAGAAAAGCCCTTATGAACACTGAAGCTTTCTTT. The V call is TRBV6-5, the J call TRBJ1-1; D call uncertain. The germline gives CDR1 MNHEY, CDR2 SVGAGI. This CDR3 spans 16 amino acids. V was shortened by 2 bases and J by 0 bases, with 13 bases between the two germline ends.

This clonotype was recorded a few times. The chain has TRBV2 and TRBJ1-5; D gene ambiguous. This CDR3 spans 15 amino acids. Trimming left V 4 bases short and J 4 bases short, with 14 bases between. Germline lookup yields CDR1 SNHLY and CDR2 FYNNEI. DNA for the CDR3: TGTGCCAGCAGTGTGATGGTAACCGGGAATCAGCCCCAGCATTTT. Its protein is CASSVMVTGNQPQHF. Full variable domain (missing parts from reference TRBV2 and TRBJ1-5): EPEVTQTPSHQVTQMGQEVILRCVPISNHLYFYWYRQILGQKVEFLVSFYNNEISEKSEIFDDQFSVERPDGSNFTLKIRSTKLEDSAMYFCASSVMVTGNQPQHFGDGTRLSIL.

The rearrangement links TRBV20-1 to TRBJ2-7; 9 positions agree with TRBD2. The length of the CDR3 is 13 residues. Germline assignment: CDR1 DFQATT and CDR2 SNEGSKA (reference sequence). The V segment lost 6 bases and the J segment 0 bases; nucleotides outside the gene matches: 3. The CDR3 DNA follows: TGCAGTGCGGTTAGCGGGAGCTCCTACGAGCAGTACTTC. It specifies CSAVSGSSYEQYF.

This clonotype was recorded at least ten times. V is TRBV25-1 and J is TRBJ2-5; D remains ambiguous. The CDR3 runs 10 residues. The V and J ends lost 4 bases and 8 bases respectively, with 5 bases between them. CDR1 is MGHDK, CDR2 SYGVNS, per germline. CDR3 protein: CASSGGTQYF. The CDR3 DNA follows: TGTGCCAGCAGTGGGGGAACCCAGTACTTC. The whole variable domain, remainder taken from reference TRBV25-1 and TRBJ2-5, is EADIYQTPRYLVIGTGKKITLECSQTMGHDKMYWYQQDPGMELHLIHYSYGVNSTEKGDLSSESTVSRIRTEHFPLTLESARPSHTSQYLCASSGGTQYFGPGTRLLVL.

To note about this clonotype: A much larger clone lies one base from this, so it may be a read error. The chain uses TRBV3-1 and TRBJ1-6; D remains unclear. Germline CDR1 reads LGHDT; CDR2 reads YNNKEL (reference sequence). The CDR3 runs to 16 residues. The ends were cut back, 1 base at V and 7 bases at J, with 14 bases in the middle. The CDR3 region is CASSQGPTYANSPLHF. DNA of the CDR3: TGTGCCAGCAGCCAAGGACCGACCTACGCAAATTCACCCCTCCACTTT.

The chain links TRBV18 to TRBJ1-1, with D hard to call. The CDR3 runs to 15 residues. The V gene's germline CDR1 is KGHSH and CDR2 LQKENI. Trimming removed 3 bases at V and 1 base at J, with 12 bases between. The CDR3, as DNA: TGTGCCAGCTCACCTTCGCTCGGGGAGAACACTGAAGCTTTCTTT. Protein sequence: CASSPSLGENTEAFF.

The chain is built from TRBV7-3 and TRBJ2-1; 8 bases are shared with TRBD2. The germline gives CDR1 SGHTA, CDR2 FQGTGA. Trimming removed 7 bases from V and 7 bases from J; junction bases left unmatched: 18. The CDR3 extends over 17 amino acids. The CDR3 nucleotides read TGTGCCAGCACCCCGGAGGGGAGCGGGAGACTAAGGAATGAGCAGTTCTTC. Its protein product is CASTPEGSGRLRNEQFF.

This clonotype has at least ten counts. The CDR3: CASSGHDGLNTEAFF. The DNA of the CDR3 is TGTGCCAGCAGCGGACACGACGGGCTGAACACTGAAGCTTTCTTT. The chain joins TRBV9 to TRBJ1-1, with no clear D. CDR1 and CDR2 from the germline V gene are SGDLS and YYNGEE. V dropped 3 bases and J dropped 0 bases, with 12 bases sitting between them. The CDR3 consists of 15 residues.

This clonotype was seen ten or more times. The genes are TRBV6-2 or TRBV6-3 and TRBJ2-7; D not resolved. CDR1 MNHEY and CDR2 SVGEGT come from the germline V gene. CDR3 length: 17 residues. Trimming stripped 1 base from V and 0 bases from J, with 16 bases between. CDR3 DNA: TGTGCCAGCAGTTACTATTCTTCGGGCGATGGCTCCTACGAGCAGTACTTC. Encoded protein: CASSYYSSGDGSYEQYF.

There are a few counts of this clonotype. The CDR3 region has the DNA TGTGCCAGCAGTAGGACAGGTCGTTCCTTTCTTACCCCGTATTTT. This encodes CASSRTGRSFLTPYF. The J gene is TRBJ2-3, the V gene TRBV6-1; 7 nucleotides match TRBD1. Germline CDR1 and CDR2: MNHNS and SASEGT. The CDR3 extends over 15 amino acids. The V gene end was trimmed by 5 bases and the J gene end by 14 bases; junction bases not matched to a gene: 19.

On this clonotype: This may stem from a read error, because a much larger clone lies one nucleotide away. The chain carries TRBV10-3 and TRBJ2-7; the match to TRBD1 covers 9 bases. With 6 bases clipped from V and 6 bases from J, the junction kept 9 bases outside the gene matches. Germline CDR1 is ENHRY and CDR2 is SYGVKD. The length of the CDR3 is 14 residues. The CDR3 coding sequence is TGTGCCATCAGCCTAACGGGACAGGGCGTCGAGCAGTACTTC. Translated, it gives CAISLTGQGVEQYF.

The sample holds many counts of this clonotype. V gene TRBV27 combines with J gene TRBJ2-3; D not resolved. In germline, CDR1 is MNHEY, CDR2 SMNVEV (reference sequence). The CDR3 loop spans 17 amino acids. Trimming removed 4 bases from V and 2 bases from J, with 19 bases in between. CDR3 loop: CASSSSDSRTPTDTQYF. The CDR3 bases are TGTGCCAGCAGTTCCTCGGATTCCCGGACCCCCACAGATACGCAGTATTTT.

J is TRBJ1-2 and V is TRBV20-1; D gene unclear. CDR1 is DFQATT, CDR2 SNEGSKA, per germline (reference sequence). V was cut by 3 bases and J by 1 base, with 9 bases left in between. The CDR3 is made up of 13 amino acids. The CDR3 sequence: CSARVVDNYGYTF. As DNA, the CDR3 is TGCAGTGCTAGGGTTGTGGATAACTATGGCTACACCTTC.

The chain employs TRBV6-1 and TRBJ1-3, with D possibly TRBD1 on 5 matching bases. Deletions cut 6 bases from V and 8 bases from J, with 17 bases between. The CDR3 sequence is 14 residues long. Germline V gene data show CDR1 as MNHNS and CDR2 as SASEGT. In nucleotides, the CDR3 is TGTGCCAGCAGGAGGCAGGGCTCTTCGGACACCATATATTTT. As protein: CASRRQGSSDTIYF.

This clonotype was counted many times. The chain recombines TRBV7-2 with TRBJ2-3; 10 nucleotides line up with TRBD2. Looked up from germline, CDR1 is SGHTA and CDR2 is FQGNSA. V dropped 3 bases and J dropped 6; count of bases not matched to a gene: 6. The CDR3 has 15 residues. CDR3 nucleotides: TGTGCCAGCAGCTTCAGAGCGGGAGGGCCGGATACGCAGTATTTT. Its translation is CASSFRAGGPDTQYF. Full variable domain (remainder filled in from reference TRBV7-2 and TRBJ2-3): GAGVSQSPSNKVTEKGKDVELRCDPISGHTALYWYRQSLGQGLEFLIYFQGNSAPDKSGLPSDRFSAERTGGSVSTLTIQRTQQEDSAVYLCASSFRAGGPDTQYFGPGTRLTVL.